The 2 T cell receptor beta chains below come from one sample, sequenced in a study of identical twins (TCRdb year 2016). The library was obtained by 5' RACE. Sequencing used an Illumina HiSeq 2000. Through fastp at Q25 and MiXCR, TCRdb rebuilt clones from the public reads, retaining in-frame beta chains. Every CDR3 protein is listed once, alongside the most common genes and DNA of its rows. This sample is represented by about 570,000 distinct CDR3 sequences; roughly 9.9% of them were singletons. Of the sample, under 3% falls within the top ten clones. The sample also formed part of further work on yellow fever vaccine responses in identical twins.

Sequencing was performed on PBMCs. The receptors derive from a woman aged 18-29 years in good health.

This clonotype was counted ten times or more. The chain links TRBV27 to TRBJ1-5, with TRBD1 matching 11 bases. After removal of 6 bases from V and 0 bases from J, the junction contained 4 bases not matched to a gene. Germline V gene sequence: CDR1 MNHEY, CDR2 SMNVEV (reference sequence). There are 16 residues in the CDR3. CDR3 nucleotides: TGTGCCAGCAGACGGACAGGGGGCTTTAGCAATCAGCCCCAGCATTTT. It translates to CASRRTGGFSNQPQHF.

This clonotype showed up just a few times. The chain has TRBV7-6 and TRBJ1-3; no definite D call. The V end was cut by 4 bases, the J end by 2 bases, with 12 bases between. Germline lookup yields CDR1 SGHVS and CDR2 FNYEAQ. The CDR3 consists of 15 residues. The CDR3 DNA is TGTGCCAGCAGCTCAGCGGGGAACCCTGGAAACACCATATATTTT. It is translated as CASSSAGNPGNTIYF.